The 24 T cell receptor beta chains below were found in one sample sequenced in a study of T cell repertoires in cytomegalovirus infection. Each CDR3 protein is one row after TCRdb ran MiXCR on the reads. The repertoire consists of 250,000 to 400,000 distinct CDR3 sequences, with 20% to 30% occurring once and the leading ten covering 10% to 15%. No antigen is known for these receptors. The input for sequencing was cultured PBMCs, taken from culture after CMV antigen stimulation. These receptors originate from a human donor in good health (CMV status not recorded). Some clones in this sample may be carry-over from other donors' samples.

The table lists this clonotype with many counts. The V call is TRBV12-3 or TRBV12-4, the J call TRBJ1-2, with a possible D match to TRBD1 (5 bases). The CDR3 runs to 15 residues. Trimming took off 7 bases at V and 0 bases at J, with 15 bases between the two ends. The CDR3 sequence is CASTLVAGTNYGYTF. DNA for the CDR3: TGTGCCAGCACTTTGGTGGCAGGGACTAACTATGGCTACACCTTC.

The gene calls are TRBV28 and TRBJ2-4; 8 bases fit TRBD1. This CDR3 comprises 18 residues. V dropped 4 bases and J dropped 1; count of bases not matched to a gene: 12. Germline V gives CDR1 MDHEN, CDR2 SYDVKM. The CDR3 sequence is CASSSIQSPGGAKNIQYF. CDR3 DNA: TGTGCCAGCAGTTCTATACAGTCGCCAGGGGGCGCCAAAAACATTCAGTACTTC.

V is TRBV20-1 and J is TRBJ2-1, with D perhaps matching TRBD1 or TRBD2 (5 bases each). There are 15 residues in the CDR3. Germline values: CDR1 DFQATT, CDR2 SNEGSKA (reference sequence). The germline V and J ends were trimmed by 4 bases and 4 bases, with 17 bases remaining between them. CDR3 sequence: CSAKGVGDAYNEQFF. CDR3 DNA: TGCAGTGCTAAAGGCGTAGGGGACGCATACAATGAGCAGTTCTTC.

The chain combines TRBV19 with TRBJ2-7; D might be TRBD2 (5 bases). V shed 3 bases and J shed 0 bases, with 18 bases lying between them. Germline CDR1 LNHDA, CDR2 SQIVND (reference sequence). The CDR3 has 17 residues. In DNA, the CDR3 is TGTGCCAGTAGTATGGCCGTCGGGGTTCGTACCTCCTACGAGCAGTACTTC. This encodes CASSMAVGVRTSYEQYF.

This clonotype was seen repeatedly, ten times or more. The V and J genes are TRBV7-9 and TRBJ1-1, with 8 bases fitting TRBD1. Germline CDR1 SEHNR, CDR2 FQNEAQ (reference sequence). The length of the CDR3 is 13 residues. Germline trimming cut 5 bases from V and 1 base from J; bases unmatched to any gene: 0. The CDR3 sequence: CASSTGGNTEAFF. The CDR3 nucleotides read TGTGCCAGCAGCACAGGGGGGAACACTGAAGCTTTCTTT. Looking up the rest from reference TRBV7-9 and TRBJ1-1 gives the full variable domain: DTGVSQNPRHKITKRGQNVTFRCDPISEHNRLYWYRQTLGQGPEFLTYFQNEAQLEKSRLLSDRFSAERPKGSFSTLEIQRTEQGDSAMYLCASSTGGNTEAFFGQGTRLTVV.

V usage is TRBV20-1 and J usage is TRBJ2-7; 10 nucleotides match TRBD2. V was clipped by 4 bases and J by 7 bases; unmatched bases: 10. CDR3 length: 14 residues. Germline-derived CDR1 and CDR2 are DFQATT and SNEGSKA (reference sequence). The CDR3 here is CSANVLAGVSEQYF. In DNA, the CDR3 is TGCAGTGCTAATGTCCTAGCGGGAGTTTCAGAGCAGTACTTC.

The genes are TRBV5-4 and TRBJ1-5; D is undetermined. CDR1 and CDR2 from the germline V gene are SGHNT and YYREEE (reference sequence). This CDR3 is built from 12 residues. V lost 2 bases and J lost 4, with 4 bases in between. In nucleotides, the CDR3 is TGTGCCAGCAGCTTTGATAATCAGCCCCAGCATTTT. Residues: CASSFDNQPQHF.

The V call is TRBV11-3, the J call TRBJ2-1; possibly TRBD2 for D (5 bases). Germline CDR1 is SGHNT and CDR2 is YENEEA. This CDR3 is 15 amino acids long. With 5 bases removed from V and 4 bases from J, the gap between germline ends came to 15 bases. The CDR3: CASSHPRGSYNEQFF. CDR3 in DNA: TGTGCCAGCAGCCACCCACGAGGGTCTTACAATGAGCAGTTCTTC.

This clonotype showed up just a few times. J is TRBJ2-4 and V is TRBV7-2, with D unresolved. Looked up from germline, CDR1 is SGHTA and CDR2 is FQGNSA. V shed 1 base and J shed 1 base, with 8 bases lying between them. The CDR3 has 15 residues. The CDR3 here is CASSLGVQAKNIQYF. CDR3 in DNA: TGTGCCAGCAGCTTAGGTGTACAGGCCAAAAACATTCAGTACTTC.

The chain joins TRBV2 to TRBJ2-7; no clear D gene. Trimming pared 2 bases from V and 5 bases from J, leaving 7 bases between. CDR1 is SNHLY, CDR2 FYNNEI, per germline. The CDR3 has 12 residues. Here the CDR3 reads CASSERQHEQYF. CDR3 nucleotide sequence: TGTGCCAGCAGTGAAAGGCAACACGAGCAGTACTTC.

This clonotype was observed a handful of times. The chain links TRBV4-3 to TRBJ2-3; D is possibly TRBD2 (6 bases). The CDR3 runs to 14 residues. Germline CDR1 LGHNA, CDR2 YSLEER. V dropped 5 bases and J dropped 2 bases, with 11 bases sitting between them. The CDR3 loop reads CASSKGLPTDTQYF. In nucleotides, the CDR3 is TGCGCCAGCAGCAAGGGACTTCCCACAGATACGCAGTATTTT.

This rearrangement joins TRBV7-8 to TRBJ1-1, with D uncertain. This CDR3 spans 15 amino acids. The germline V and J ends were trimmed by 5 bases and 0 bases, with 13 bases remaining between them. Germline lookup yields CDR1 SGHVS and CDR2 FQNEAQ. The CDR3 is CASSIGRLMNTEAFF. CDR3 coding DNA: TGTGCCAGCAGCATTGGACGGCTCATGAACACTGAAGCTTTCTTT.

This clonotype was seen a handful of times. V gene TRBV5-4 combines with J gene TRBJ2-1; D is ambiguous. Trimming took 0 bases from V and 7 from J, leaving 20 bases between them. Germline-derived CDR1 and CDR2 are SGHNT and YYREEE (reference sequence). The CDR3 covers 17 residues. CDR3 nucleotide sequence: TGTGCCAGCAGCTTGGGCATCGGTAGCCTGTGGGGAAATGAGCAGTTCTTC. This encodes CASSLGIGSLWGNEQFF.

The table lists this clonotype with a few counts. This chain links TRBV9 with TRBJ2-1; 11 nucleotides line up with TRBD2. Trimming at V came to 0 bases and at J to 8 bases, leaving 4 bases not matched to a gene. Germline CDR1 reads SGDLS; CDR2 reads YYNGEE. The CDR3 covers 15 residues. For the CDR3, the DNA is TGTGCCAGCAGCGTAGTGGCTAGCGGGAGGTATGAGCAGTTCTTC. Amino acid sequence: CASSVVASGRYEQFF. Full variable domain (missing parts from reference TRBV9 and TRBJ2-1): DSGVTQTPKHLITATGQRVTLRCSPRSGDLSVYWYQQSLDQGLQFLIQYYNGEERAKGNILERFSAQQFPDLHSELNLSSLELGDSALYFCASSVVASGRYEQFFGPGTRLTVL.

The chain uses TRBV12-3 or TRBV12-4 and TRBJ1-2, with TRBD1 identical over 7 bases. Germline trimming cut 3 bases from V and 6 bases from J; bases unmatched to any gene: 10. There are 15 residues in the CDR3. The CDR3 region has the DNA TGTGCCAGCAGTTTCCCGACAGGGAGGGGGCATGGCTACACCTTC. Translated: CASSFPTGRGHGYTF.

The J gene is TRBJ2-3, the V gene TRBV2, with a weak D call TRBD2 (6 bases). Germline V gives CDR1 SNHLY, CDR2 FYNNEI. Trimming took off 7 bases at V and 6 bases at J, with 20 bases between the two ends. This CDR3 is 15 amino acids long. CDR3 residues: CASTLGLAPPDTQYF. For the CDR3, the DNA is TGTGCCAGCACCTTAGGGCTAGCGCCTCCGGATACGCAGTATTTT.

The J gene is TRBJ2-3, the V gene TRBV27; maybe TRBD2 (5 bases). Germline V gene data show CDR1 as MNHEY and CDR2 as SMNVEV (reference sequence). Trimming pared 5 bases from V and 3 bases from J, leaving 21 bases between. This CDR3 is 17 amino acids long. The CDR3 DNA reads TGTGCCAGCAGTCCTCCCCTAGGACTCCTTGGGACAGATACGCAGTATTTT. It translates to CASSPPLGLLGTDTQYF.

This clonotype was seen a handful of times. This sequence joins TRBV5-1 and TRBJ2-1, with 10 positions matching TRBD2. Germline values: CDR1 SGHRS, CDR2 YFSETQ. CDR3 size: 14 residues. The junction had 8 bases not matched to a gene; V was cut back by 4 bases and J by 10 bases. CDR3 sequence reads: CASSDRLAGGEQFF. Here the CDR3 DNA reads TGCGCCAGCAGCGACCGACTAGCGGGTGGGGAGCAGTTCTTC.

J is TRBJ2-7 and V is TRBV19; D possibly corresponds to TRBD1 (5 bases). Between the trimmed V and J ends, which lost 1 base and 2 bases, there was a span of 9 bases. The CDR3 has 14 amino acids. Germline values: CDR1 LNHDA, CDR2 SQIVND (reference sequence). This CDR3 is CASSIGRGPYEQYF. The CDR3 region has the DNA TGTGCCAGTAGTATAGGAAGGGGCCCCTACGAGCAGTACTTC.

In this sample, this clonotype turned up a few times. The rearrangement uses TRBV2 and TRBJ1-5; weak D call: TRBD1 (6 bases). Germline CDR1 reads SNHLY; CDR2 reads FYNNEI. The CDR3 is 15 amino acids. The V gene lost 4 bases and the J gene lost 4 bases, with 14 bases spanning the gap. CDR3: CASSGYRGANQPQHF. Here the CDR3 DNA reads TGTGCCAGCAGTGGCTACCGGGGGGCAAATCAGCCCCAGCATTTT.

This clonotype was observed a few times. V and J are TRBV11-3 and TRBJ2-1; 9 bases are shared with TRBD2. There are 16 residues in the CDR3. Germline V gives CDR1 SGHNT, CDR2 YENEEA. The V gene end was trimmed by 1 base and the J gene end by 8 bases; junction bases not matched to a gene: 9. The CDR3 loop reads CASSLVLAGGPYEQFF. CDR3 nucleotide sequence: TGTGCCAGCAGCTTAGTGTTGGCGGGAGGGCCTTATGAGCAGTTCTTC.

This clonotype showed up many times. The genes are TRBV11-2 and TRBJ2-3; 7 bases are a match to TRBD1. Germline V CDR1 and CDR2: SGHAT, FQNNGV. J was trimmed by 0 bases and V by 5 bases; bases with no gene match: 2. The CDR3 covers 14 residues. CDR3 sequence reads: CASSPTGSTDTQYF. CDR3 in DNA: TGTGCCAGCAGCCCGACAGGGAGCACAGATACGCAGTATTTT.

The V call is TRBV20-1, the J call TRBJ2-1; 11 bases fit TRBD2. The CDR3 has 16 residues. CDR1 is DFQATT and CDR2 is SNEGSKA in the germline V gene (reference sequence). J lost 7 bases, V lost 2 bases, and 10 bases had no gene match. Here the CDR3 reads CSARRTLAGGGNEQFF. The CDR3 DNA reads TGCAGTGCTAGACGTACTCTAGCGGGAGGAGGAAATGAGCAGTTCTTC.

This clonotype was observed a handful of times. Here the CDR3 reads CASSPTRGSGSPLHF. The CDR3 DNA sequence: TGTGCCAGCAGTCCCACCCGGGGTTCCGGCTCACCCCTCCACTTT. This sequence joins TRBV12-3 or TRBV12-4 and TRBJ1-6; D unresolved. The V end was cut by 5 bases, the J end by 10 bases, with 18 bases between. There are 15 residues in the CDR3.